A single T cell receptor beta chain is shown here with its context. The data are from a study of blood T cell repertoires in COVID-19. Patients at the Seattle site were enrolled during active infection and followed longitudinally. Repertoires were generated with immunoSEQ multiplex PCR, while TCRdb's copy carries only in-frame clones and drops some. The sample has around 260,000 clones, approximately 93% seen once; the top ten hold 2.2%. What was sequenced was peripheral blood. This TCR came from a woman aged 25-40 years with COVID-19, enrolled during active disease.

DNA for the CDR3: TGTGCCAGTTCCGGGACTAGCGGGCCCTACGAGCAGTACTTC. Amino acid sequence: CASSGTSGPYEQYF. The chain is built from TRBV19 and TRBJ2-7; 12 nucleotides match TRBD2. The V gene end was trimmed by 8 bases and the J gene end by 2 bases; junction bases not matched to a gene: 4. Germline loops: CDR1 LNHDA, CDR2 SQIVND (reference sequence). The CDR3 contains 14 residues. Full variable domain (rest looked up from reference TRBV19 and TRBJ2-7): DGGITQSPKYLFRKEGQNVTLSCEQNLNHDAMYWYRQDPGQGLRLIYYSQIVNDFQKGDIAEGYSVSREKKESFPLTVTSAQKNPTAFYLCASSGTSGPYEQYFGPGTRLTVT.